This paragraph covers one T cell receptor beta chain sequence. The source of the sample is a study of blood T cell repertoires in COVID-19. Whole-study context: The origin of the acute and convalescent COVID-19 samples was the United States, Italy and Spain. From T cells, B-cell-depleted T cells, or PBMCs came the material, which was cDNA or gDNA.

V was pared by 6 bases and J by 4 bases, with 6 bases between. The CDR3 runs to 10 residues. Germline CDR1 SQVTM, CDR2 ANQGSEA. Under the authors' procedure: Estimation of nucleated cell counts was performed using reference gene primer amplification. This table comes from immunoSEQ multiplex PCR, and its TCRdb copy is limited to in-frame clones, with some not included. The V and J calls and the clone size are those of that table, but D and trimming were determined from the DNA. The sample carries about 200,000 clones, just over 85% recorded once. The chain uses TRBV29-1 and TRBJ1-2, with D uncertain. This TCR derives from a man in his fifties with acute or convalescent COVID-19. The sample taken for sequencing was peripheral blood. CDR3 nucleotides: TGCAGCGTCGGTTCCTATGGCTACACCTTC. This encodes CSVGSYGYTF.